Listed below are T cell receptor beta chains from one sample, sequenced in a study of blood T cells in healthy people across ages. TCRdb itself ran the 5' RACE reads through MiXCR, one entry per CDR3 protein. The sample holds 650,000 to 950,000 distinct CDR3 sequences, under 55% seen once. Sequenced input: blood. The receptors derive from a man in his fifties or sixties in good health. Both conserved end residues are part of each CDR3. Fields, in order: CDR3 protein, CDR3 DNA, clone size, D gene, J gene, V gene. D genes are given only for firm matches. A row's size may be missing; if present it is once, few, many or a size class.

CDR3 protein: CASSHPRWGIQETQYF
CDR3 DNA: TGTGCCAGCAGCCACCCCCGCTGGGGGATCCAAGAGACCCAGTACTTC
clone size: .
D gene: .
J gene: TRBJ2-5
V gene: TRBV14

CDR3 protein: CASSLLQSSEQYF
CDR3 DNA: TGTGCCAGCAGTTTGTTACAATCGTCCGAGCAGTACTTC
clone size: .
D gene: .
J gene: TRBJ2-7
V gene: TRBV27

CDR3 protein: CASSVYEGMSSPLHF
CDR3 DNA: TGTGCCAGCAGCGTATATGAGGGTATGAGTTCACCCCTCCACTTT
clone size: .
D gene: .
J gene: TRBJ1-6
V gene: TRBV9

CDR3 protein: CASSWGGASYNEQFF
CDR3 DNA: TGTGCCAGCAGCTGGGGGGGGGCATCCTACAATGAGCAGTTCTTC
clone size: few
D gene: .
J gene: TRBJ2-1
V gene: TRBV2

CDR3 protein: CASSYYGSSYNEQFF
CDR3 DNA: TGTGCCAGCAGTTACTACGGAAGCTCCTACAATGAGCAGTTCTTC
clone size: .
D gene: .
J gene: TRBJ2-1
V gene: TRBV6-6

CDR3 protein: CASRSPLQGRDSPLHF
CDR3 DNA: TGTGCCAGCAGGAGTCCCCTCCAGGGGCGGGATTCACCCCTCCACTTT
clone size: .
D gene: .
J gene: TRBJ1-6
V gene: TRBV2

CDR3 protein: CSAAGTGAYEQYF
CDR3 DNA: TGCAGTGCTGCCGGGACAGGGGCGTACGAGCAGTACTTC
clone size: .
D gene: TRBD1
J gene: TRBJ2-7
V gene: TRBV20-1

CDR3 protein: CASSYFGTGIETQYF
CDR3 DNA: TGTGCCAGCAGTTACTTTGGGACAGGGATAGAGACCCAGTACTTC
clone size: .
D gene: TRBD1
J gene: TRBJ2-5
V gene: TRBV6-2/TRBV6-3

CDR3 protein: CSVVGWDQETQYF
CDR3 DNA: TGCAGCGTTGTAGGGTGGGACCAAGAGACCCAGTACTTC
clone size: .
D gene: .
J gene: TRBJ2-5
V gene: TRBV29-1

CDR3 protein: CASSQDLQGHRSQYF
CDR3 DNA: TGTGCCAGCAGCCAAGACCTACAGGGGCATAGGTCCCAGTACTTC
clone size: few
D gene: TRBD1
J gene: TRBJ2-5
V gene: TRBV3-1

CDR3 protein: CSVDAGDSGANVLTF
CDR3 DNA: TGCAGCGTTGACGCCGGGGACTCTGGGGCCAACGTCCTGACTTTC
clone size: many
D gene: .
J gene: TRBJ2-6
V gene: TRBV29-1

CDR3 protein: CASSSGWEHDTQYF
CDR3 DNA: TGTGCCAGCAGCTCCGGGTGGGAGCATGATACGCAGTATTTT
clone size: .
D gene: .
J gene: TRBJ2-3
V gene: TRBV7-6

CDR3 protein: CASSKFVQASGGAGNERFF
CDR3 DNA: TGTGCCAGCAGCAAATTCGTTCAGGCTAGCGGGGGGGCGGGTAATGAGCGGTTCTTC
clone size: .
D gene: .
J gene: TRBJ2-1
V gene: TRBV21-1

CDR3 protein: CAWSSGSNQPQHF
CDR3 DNA: TGTGCCTGGAGTTCTGGCAGCAATCAGCCCCAGCATTTT
clone size: .
D gene: .
J gene: TRBJ1-5
V gene: TRBV30

CDR3 protein: CASSELGLGKDTQYF
CDR3 DNA: TGTGCCAGCAGTGAGTTGGGACTAGGTAAAGATACGCAGTATTTT
clone size: .
D gene: TRBD2
J gene: TRBJ2-3
V gene: TRBV2

CDR3 protein: CASSHRRDGPLHF
CDR3 DNA: TGTGCCAGCAGCCACAGACGGGATGGGCCCCTCCACTTT
clone size: .
D gene: .
J gene: TRBJ1-6
V gene: TRBV7-2

CDR3 protein: CASSKGTTNEKLFF
CDR3 DNA: TGTGCCAGCAGCAAAGGGACGACAAATGAAAAACTGTTTTTT
clone size: .
D gene: .
J gene: TRBJ1-4
V gene: TRBV7-2

CDR3 protein: CSARDPTSASTDTQYF
CDR3 DNA: TGCAGTGCTAGAGACCCGACTAGCGCTAGCACAGATACGCAGTATTTT
clone size: .
D gene: TRBD2
J gene: TRBJ2-3
V gene: TRBV20-1

CDR3 protein: CASSYGQGTYSGANVLTF
CDR3 DNA: TGCGCCAGCAGCTACGGACAGGGGACCTACTCTGGGGCCAACGTCCTGACTTTC
clone size: few
D gene: TRBD1
J gene: TRBJ2-6
V gene: TRBV4-3

CDR3 protein: CASSFSAYEQYF
CDR3 DNA: TGTGCCAGCAGCTTTTCCGCCTACGAGCAGTACTTC
clone size: few
D gene: .
J gene: TRBJ2-7
V gene: TRBV11-2

CDR3 protein: CASGNGPVDYGYTF
CDR3 DNA: TGCGCCAGCGGGAATGGGCCAGTCGACTATGGCTACACCTTC
clone size: .
D gene: .
J gene: TRBJ1-2
V gene: TRBV10-2

CDR3 protein: CSVELGSDTQYF
CDR3 DNA: TGCAGCGTTGAACTGGGATCAGATACGCAGTATTTT
clone size: .
D gene: .
J gene: TRBJ2-3
V gene: TRBV29-1

CDR3 protein: CASRLTGTGINEQFF
CDR3 DNA: TGTGCCAGCAGACTGACCGGGACAGGGATAAATGAGCAGTTCTTC
clone size: .
D gene: TRBD1
J gene: TRBJ2-1
V gene: TRBV6-2/TRBV6-3

CDR3 protein: CASRPPNSPLHF
CDR3 DNA: TGTGCCAGCAGGCCCCCTAATTCACCCCTCCACTTT
clone size: few
D gene: .
J gene: TRBJ1-6
V gene: TRBV6-5

CDR3 protein: CASSLGQLDTDTQYF
CDR3 DNA: TGTGCCAGCAGCTTAGGACAACTAGACACAGATACGCAGTATTTT
clone size: .
D gene: .
J gene: TRBJ2-3
V gene: TRBV11-3

CDR3 protein: CASSKTSGVETQYF
CDR3 DNA: TGTGCCAGCAGTAAGACTAGCGGGGTGGAGACCCAGTACTTC
clone size: .
D gene: TRBD2
J gene: TRBJ2-5
V gene: TRBV6-2/TRBV6-3

CDR3 protein: CSASSDQNTEAFF
CDR3 DNA: TGCAGTGCTTCTAGTGACCAGAACACTGAAGCTTTCTTT
clone size: few
D gene: .
J gene: TRBJ1-1
V gene: TRBV20-1

CDR3 protein: CASSPRGGEAFF
CDR3 DNA: TGTGCCAGCAGCCCTCGAGGGGGTGAAGCTTTCTTT
clone size: many
D gene: .
J gene: TRBJ1-1
V gene: TRBV7-2

CDR3 protein: CSARDRGNEQYF
CDR3 DNA: TGCAGCGCCCGGGACAGGGGTAACGAGCAGTACTTC
clone size: .
D gene: TRBD1
J gene: TRBJ2-7
V gene: TRBV29-1

CDR3 protein: CAWSARGPSQFF
CDR3 DNA: TGTGCCTGGAGTGCTCGGGGCCCCTCGCAGTTCTTC
clone size: .
D gene: .
J gene: TRBJ2-1
V gene: TRBV30

CDR3 protein: CASSLTGASTDTQYF
CDR3 DNA: TGTGCCAGCAGCTTGACAGGGGCTAGCACAGATACGCAGTATTTT
clone size: .
D gene: TRBD1
J gene: TRBJ2-3
V gene: TRBV7-3

CDR3 protein: CASSQDVGGITYNEQYF
CDR3 DNA: TGCGCCAGCAGCCAAGATGTGGGAGGGATTACCTACAATGAGCAGTACTTC
clone size: .
D gene: TRBD2
J gene: TRBJ2-7
V gene: TRBV4-1

CDR3 protein: CASSQTGPRGGEKLFF
CDR3 DNA: TGTGCCAGCAGCCAAACCGGGCCCCGAGGCGGTGAAAAACTGTTTTTT
clone size: .
D gene: .
J gene: TRBJ1-4
V gene: TRBV4-2

CDR3 protein: CASSSFRRPSTDTQYF
CDR3 DNA: TGTGCCAGCAGTTCCTTTAGACGGCCTAGCACAGATACGCAGTATTTT
clone size: .
D gene: .
J gene: TRBJ2-3
V gene: TRBV12-3/TRBV12-4

CDR3 protein: CATSSDRVKTQYF
CDR3 DNA: TGTGCCACCAGCAGCGACAGGGTGAAGACCCAGTACTTC
clone size: .
D gene: TRBD1
J gene: TRBJ2-5
V gene: TRBV15

CDR3 protein: CSATGTGDTQYF
CDR3 DNA: TGCAGTGCCACGGGGACGGGGGATACGCAGTATTTT
clone size: .
D gene: .
J gene: TRBJ2-3
V gene: TRBV20-1

CDR3 protein: CASSQDIGFYNEQFF
CDR3 DNA: TGTGCCAGCAGCCAAGATATTGGTTTCTACAATGAGCAGTTCTTC
clone size: .
D gene: .
J gene: TRBJ2-1
V gene: TRBV3-1

CDR3 protein: CAISQQGPTTSPLHF
CDR3 DNA: TGTGCCATCAGCCAACAGGGCCCCACGACGTCACCCCTCCACTTT
clone size: few
D gene: .
J gene: TRBJ1-6
V gene: TRBV10-3

CDR3 protein: CSVVGQNYEQYF
CDR3 DNA: TGCAGCGTTGTGGGGCAGAACTACGAGCAGTACTTC
clone size: many
D gene: .
J gene: TRBJ2-7
V gene: TRBV29-1

CDR3 protein: CASSLAFRQGADLRTEAFF
CDR3 DNA: TGCGCCAGCAGCTTGGCCTTTCGGCAGGGGGCCGATTTGAGAACTGAAGCTTTCTTT
clone size: .
D gene: TRBD1
J gene: TRBJ1-1
V gene: TRBV5-1

CDR3 protein: CASSLQVGGTNEQYF
CDR3 DNA: TGTGCCAGCAGCCTCCAGGTGGGGGGAACGAACGAGCAGTACTTC
clone size: many
D gene: .
J gene: TRBJ2-7
V gene: TRBV14

CDR3 protein: CASTKTGGTGELFF
CDR3 DNA: TGTGCCAGCACCAAGACAGGTGGGACCGGGGAGCTGTTTTTT
clone size: .
D gene: .
J gene: TRBJ2-2
V gene: TRBV2

CDR3 protein: CASSVGTPSTDTQYF
CDR3 DNA: TGTGCCAGCAGCGTCGGGACGCCTAGCACAGATACGCAGTATTTT
clone size: .
D gene: .
J gene: TRBJ2-3
V gene: TRBV6-5

CDR3 protein: CSAVRTGGAGYGYTF
CDR3 DNA: TGCAGTGCTGTACGAACAGGGGGCGCTGGCTATGGCTACACCTTC
clone size: .
D gene: TRBD1
J gene: TRBJ1-2
V gene: TRBV20-1

CDR3 protein: CASSSYPAETQYF
CDR3 DNA: TGTGCCAGCAGTTCCTACCCCGCAGAGACCCAGTACTTC
clone size: .
D gene: .
J gene: TRBJ2-5
V gene: TRBV27

CDR3 protein: CATSDGSWRGQETQYF
CDR3 DNA: TGTGCCACCAGTGATGGCTCTTGGCGGGGACAAGAGACCCAGTACTTC
clone size: .
D gene: .
J gene: TRBJ2-5
V gene: TRBV24-1

CDR3 protein: CATMGQGETQYF
CDR3 DNA: TGTGCCACCATGGGACAGGGAGAGACCCAGTACTTC
clone size: few
D gene: TRBD1
J gene: TRBJ2-5
V gene: TRBV10-3

CDR3 protein: CSARGRQGRSDTQYF
CDR3 DNA: TGCAGTGCGAGAGGCAGGCAGGGGAGGTCAGATACGCAGTATTTT
clone size: few
D gene: .
J gene: TRBJ2-3
V gene: TRBV20-1

CDR3 protein: CASSLQSGGPTPATQYF
CDR3 DNA: TGTGCCAGCAGCTTACAGTCTGGCGGGCCCACCCCGGCTACGCAGTATTTT
clone size: .
D gene: .
J gene: TRBJ2-3
V gene: TRBV7-3

CDR3 protein: CASSLSQGWGYTF
CDR3 DNA: TGTGCCAGCAGCTTGTCACAAGGGTGGGGCTACACCTTC
clone size: .
D gene: .
J gene: TRBJ1-2
V gene: TRBV7-2